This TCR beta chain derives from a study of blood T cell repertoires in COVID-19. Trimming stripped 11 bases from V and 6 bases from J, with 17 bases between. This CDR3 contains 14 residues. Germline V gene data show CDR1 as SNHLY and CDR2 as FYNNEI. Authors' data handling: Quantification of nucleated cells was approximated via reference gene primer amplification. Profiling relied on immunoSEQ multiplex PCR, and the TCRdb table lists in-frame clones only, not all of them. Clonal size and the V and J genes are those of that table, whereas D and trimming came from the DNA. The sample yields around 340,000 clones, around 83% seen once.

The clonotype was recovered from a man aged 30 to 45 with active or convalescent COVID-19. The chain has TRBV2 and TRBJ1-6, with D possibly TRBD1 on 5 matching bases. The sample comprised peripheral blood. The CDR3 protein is CAGVGLTANSPLHF. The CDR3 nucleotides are TGTGCCGGGGTCGGTCTGACAGCTAATTCACCCCTCCACTTT.